The clone carrying this TCR beta chain has just one count. Original data processing: Quantification of nucleated cells was approximated via reference gene primer amplification. The data were produced by immunoSEQ multiplex PCR, yet TCRdb's version contains in-frame clones alone and is incomplete. Clone size and the V and J calls come from that table; the DNA yielded D and trimming. Of approximately 240,000 clones in the sample, 84% are singletons; the top ten hold approximately 18%. From germline, CDR1 is SGHRS and CDR2 YFSETQ. The CDR3 sequence is 17 residues long. J lost 3 bases, V lost 0 bases, and 5 bases had no gene match. The data were taken from a study of blood T cell repertoires in COVID-19. About the research overall: Samples taken during acute and convalescent COVID-19 were collected in the United States, Italy and Spain. Sources were T cells, B-cell-depleted T cells, or PBMCs; the material itself was cDNA or gDNA.

The receptor's source is a woman of 80 years or more with active or convalescent COVID-19. What was sequenced was peripheral blood. V gene TRBV5-1 combines with J gene TRBJ2-1; 11 bases agree with TRBD1. The CDR3 reads CASSLVPGTGGYNEQFF. CDR3 DNA sequence: TGCGCCAGCAGCTTGGTTCCAGGGACAGGGGGCTACAATGAGCAGTTCTTC. Combining the CDR3 with reference TRBV5-1 and TRBJ2-1 gives the whole variable domain KAGVTQTPRYLIKTRGQQVTLSCSPISGHRSVSWYQQTPGQGLQFLFEYFSETQRNKGNFPGRFSGRQFSNSRSEMNVSTLELGDSALYLCASSLVPGTGGYNEQFFGPGTRLTVL.